This T cell receptor beta chain appears in the sequencing data of a study of OX40 agonist ivuxolimab in advanced cancers. Across the whole study: Patients with prior anti-PD-1, anti-PD-L1 or anti-CTLA-4 therapy were eligible; roughly 40% had some.

V was shortened by 4 bases and J by 3 bases, with 10 bases between the two germline ends. The CDR3 is 13 amino acids. The germline gives CDR1 MNHEY, CDR2 SVGAGI. TCRdb's table, derived via immunoSEQ multiplex PCR, lists solely in-frame clones and lacks some. The repertoire includes about 75,000 clones, around 90% of them detected once, and under 0.4% sits in the top ten. This clone turned up a few times. The sequencing used CD4+ or CD8+ T cells sorted from blood, collected in a trial of the OX40 agonist ivuxolimab. The TCR comes from an adult with an advanced solid tumor such as melanoma, head and neck, liver or kidney cancer. The chain couples TRBV6-5 to TRBJ2-7; D is ambiguous. CDR3 sequence: CASSSPGLYEQYF. CDR3 coding DNA: TGTGCCAGCAGTTCACCAGGCCTCTACGAGCAGTACTTC.